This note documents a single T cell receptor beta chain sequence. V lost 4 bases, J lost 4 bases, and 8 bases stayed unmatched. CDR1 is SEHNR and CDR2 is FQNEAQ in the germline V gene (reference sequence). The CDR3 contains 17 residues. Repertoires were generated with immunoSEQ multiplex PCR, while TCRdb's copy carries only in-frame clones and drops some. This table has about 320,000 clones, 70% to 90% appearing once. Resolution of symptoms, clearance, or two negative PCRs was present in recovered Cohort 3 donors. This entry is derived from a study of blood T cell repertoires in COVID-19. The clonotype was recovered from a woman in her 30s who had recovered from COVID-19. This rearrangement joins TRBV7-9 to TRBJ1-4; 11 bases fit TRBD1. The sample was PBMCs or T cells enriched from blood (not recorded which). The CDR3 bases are TGTGCCAGCAGCTGGGGGACAGGGGGGACCGTTAATGAAAAACTGTTTTTT. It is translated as CASSWGTGGTVNEKLFF. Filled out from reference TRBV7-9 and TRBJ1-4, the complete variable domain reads DTGVSQNPRHKITKRGQNVTFRCDPISEHNRLYWYRQTLGQGPEFLTYFQNEAQLEKSRLLSDRFSAERPKGSFSTLEIQRTEQGDSAMYLCASSWGTGGTVNEKLFFGSGTQLSVL.